These T cell receptor beta chains were read from a single sample in a study of blood T cell repertoires in COVID-19. Repertoires were generated with immunoSEQ multiplex PCR, while TCRdb's copy carries only in-frame clones and drops some. The table has roughly 100,000 clones, roughly 83% seen once. The sample taken for sequencing was peripheral blood. These receptors originate from a human donor in a cohort sampled during active COVID-19. The CDR3 runs from the conserved cysteine through the conserved F or W. Fields, in order: clone size, J gene, V gene, D gene, CDR3 DNA, CDR3 protein. A D gene is named only where the DNA matches it firmly. Where a row states a size, it is once, few, many or the class of an expanded clone; other rows omit it.

clone_size: once; j_call: TRBJ1-5; v_call: TRBV28; d_call: .; cdr3_nt: TGTGCCAGCAGAAAACACGGGAGCAATCAGCCCCAGCATTTT; cdr3_aa: CASRKHGSNQPQHF
clone_size: .; j_call: TRBJ2-7; v_call: TRBV6-5; d_call: TRBD1; cdr3_nt: TGTGCCAGCAACGGACAGGGGCTTCCCTACGAGCAGTACTTC; cdr3_aa: CASNGQGLPYEQYF
clone_size: once; j_call: TRBJ1-1; v_call: TRBV4-3; d_call: .; cdr3_nt: TGCGCCAGCAGCCAATGGGGGGGGAACACTGAAGCTTTCTTT; cdr3_aa: CASSQWGGNTEAFF
clone_size: .; j_call: TRBJ1-3; v_call: TRBV12-3/TRBV12-4; d_call: .; cdr3_nt: TGTGCCAGCAGGCCTCGACAGTCTTCGAAAATATATTTT; cdr3_aa: CASRPRQSSKIYF
clone_size: .; j_call: TRBJ2-7; v_call: TRBV5-1; d_call: TRBD2; cdr3_nt: TGCGCCAGCAGCTTGGCCGGCGGGAGCCACGAGCAGTACTTC; cdr3_aa: CASSLAGGSHEQYF
clone_size: .; j_call: TRBJ2-7; v_call: TRBV11-2; d_call: TRBD1; cdr3_nt: TGTGCCAGCAGCTTATCCCACAGGGGAGAAATATACGAGCAGTACTTC; cdr3_aa: CASSLSHRGEIYEQYF
clone_size: .; j_call: TRBJ2-5; v_call: TRBV5-1; d_call: TRBD1; cdr3_nt: TGCGCCAGCAGCGGGACAGTCCAAGAGACCCAGTACTTC; cdr3_aa: CASSGTVQETQYF
clone_size: .; j_call: TRBJ2-2; v_call: TRBV5-4; d_call: .; cdr3_nt: TGTGCCAGCAGCTTGGGGCAGAACACCGGGGAGCTGTTTTTT; cdr3_aa: CASSLGQNTGELFF
clone_size: .; j_call: TRBJ2-5; v_call: TRBV19; d_call: TRBD1; cdr3_nt: TGTGCCAGTAGTATGGACAGGGAAGAGACCCAGTACTTC; cdr3_aa: CASSMDREETQYF
clone_size: .; j_call: TRBJ2-1; v_call: TRBV2; d_call: .; cdr3_nt: TGTGCCAGCAGAGAGCTACAGGAAAGACCCTACAATGAGCAGTTCTTC; cdr3_aa: CASRELQERPYNEQFF
clone_size: .; j_call: TRBJ1-1; v_call: TRBV7-2; d_call: TRBD1; cdr3_nt: TGTGCCAGCAGCCCTGGACAGGGGTTAAACACTGAAGCTTTCTTT; cdr3_aa: CASSPGQGLNTEAFF
clone_size: .; j_call: TRBJ1-5; v_call: TRBV6-6; d_call: TRBD1; cdr3_nt: TGTGCCAGCAGTCTCCTAGGACAGGGGGCAAATCAGCCCCAGCATTTT; cdr3_aa: CASSLLGQGANQPQHF
clone_size: .; j_call: TRBJ1-5; v_call: TRBV4-3; d_call: TRBD1; cdr3_nt: TGCGCCAGCAGCGACAGGGTGTATAGCAATCAGCCCCAGCATTTT; cdr3_aa: CASSDRVYSNQPQHF
clone_size: .; j_call: TRBJ2-7; v_call: TRBV7-9; d_call: .; cdr3_nt: TGTGCCAGCAGCTCAGGGTTGTTGACCTACGAGCAGTACTTC; cdr3_aa: CASSSGLLTYEQYF
clone_size: .; j_call: TRBJ2-5; v_call: TRBV4-1; d_call: TRBD1; cdr3_nt: TGCGCCAGCAGCCAGACAGGGGCCAGAAGAGAGACCCAGTACTTC; cdr3_aa: CASSQTGARRETQYF
clone_size: .; j_call: TRBJ1-2; v_call: TRBV7-2; d_call: TRBD1; cdr3_nt: TGTGCCAGCAGCTCGAGGACGGGACAGGCTAACTATGGCTACACCTTC; cdr3_aa: CASSSRTGQANYGYTF
clone_size: .; j_call: TRBJ2-2; v_call: TRBV28; d_call: .; cdr3_nt: TGTGCCAGCAGACCGGGACTCTTCACCGGGGAGCTGTTTTTT; cdr3_aa: CASRPGLFTGELFF
clone_size: .; j_call: TRBJ1-5; v_call: TRBV4-3; d_call: .; cdr3_nt: TGCGCCAGCAGCCAAGAATGGGACAACCGGAATCAGCCCCAGCATTTT; cdr3_aa: CASSQEWDNRNQPQHF
clone_size: .; j_call: TRBJ1-1; v_call: TRBV7-9; d_call: .; cdr3_nt: TGTGCCAGCAGCCACCCTCCTACTACTGAAGCTTTCTTT; cdr3_aa: CASSHPPTTEAFF
clone_size: .; j_call: TRBJ2-7; v_call: TRBV4-3; d_call: .; cdr3_nt: TGCGCCAGCAGCCAAGATGGCCGGGGAAGGTACGAGCAGTACTTC; cdr3_aa: CASSQDGRGRYEQYF
clone_size: few; j_call: TRBJ1-5; v_call: TRBV2; d_call: TRBD1; cdr3_nt: TGTGCCAGCAGTACAGGGGGCGGTCAGCCCCAGCATTTT; cdr3_aa: CASSTGGGQPQHF
clone_size: few; j_call: TRBJ2-3; v_call: TRBV27; d_call: .; cdr3_nt: TGTGCCAGCAGTTTAGTACGGGGCACAGATACGCAGTATTTT; cdr3_aa: CASSLVRGTDTQYF
clone_size: few; j_call: TRBJ2-7; v_call: TRBV2; d_call: TRBD2; cdr3_nt: TGTGCCAGCAAATTTGGGACTAGCGGGCCCTACGAGCAGTACTTC; cdr3_aa: CASKFGTSGPYEQYF
clone_size: few; j_call: TRBJ1-2; v_call: TRBV9; d_call: .; cdr3_nt: TGTGCCAGTACAGGGTCCAACTATGGCTACACCTTC; cdr3_aa: CASTGSNYGYTF
clone_size: many; j_call: TRBJ2-2; v_call: TRBV10-1; d_call: .; cdr3_nt: TGCGCCAGCAAGGGGGAGGAGCTGTTTTTT; cdr3_aa: CASKGEELFF
clone_size: .; j_call: TRBJ2-3; v_call: TRBV4-1; d_call: TRBD1; cdr3_nt: TGCGCCAGCAGCCAAGATGGACAGGGTCCGTACCGCACAGATACGCAGTATTTT; cdr3_aa: CASSQDGQGPYRTDTQYF
clone_size: once; j_call: TRBJ2-4; v_call: TRBV19; d_call: .; cdr3_nt: TGTGCCAGTACCAATCATCCCATCGGACCGGGGGTCGCCAAAAACATTCAGTACTTC; cdr3_aa: CASTNHPIGPGVAKNIQYF
clone_size: .; j_call: TRBJ1-4; v_call: TRBV18; d_call: TRBD1; cdr3_nt: TGTGCCAGCTCACCGGACAGGGTTACTAATGAAAAACTGTTTTTT; cdr3_aa: CASSPDRVTNEKLFF
clone_size: .; j_call: TRBJ2-3; v_call: TRBV7-2; d_call: .; cdr3_nt: TGTGCCAGCAGCTTAGCGTCGGGGGGCACAGATACGCAGTATTTT; cdr3_aa: CASSLASGGTDTQYF
clone_size: .; j_call: TRBJ2-1; v_call: TRBV2; d_call: TRBD2; cdr3_nt: TGTGCCAGCAGCCAGGGACTAGCGGGGAACAATGAGCAGTTCTTC; cdr3_aa: CASSQGLAGNNEQFF
clone_size: .; j_call: TRBJ2-1; v_call: TRBV6-5; d_call: TRBD1; cdr3_nt: TGTGCCAGCAGTCAGGGGGACGAGAATGAGCAGTTCTTC; cdr3_aa: CASSQGDENEQFF
clone_size: .; j_call: TRBJ2-1; v_call: TRBV10-3; d_call: TRBD2; cdr3_nt: TGTGCCATCAGTGAGACGGGAGGGGGCAATGAGCAGTTCTTC; cdr3_aa: CAISETGGGNEQFF
clone_size: .; j_call: TRBJ1-1; v_call: TRBV27; d_call: TRBD1; cdr3_nt: TGTGCCAGCAGTACTCACCGGGACAGGAACACTGAAGCTTTCTTT; cdr3_aa: CASSTHRDRNTEAFF
clone_size: .; j_call: TRBJ2-1; v_call: TRBV30; d_call: .; cdr3_nt: TGTGCCTGGAGATCGCTAGCAGCCTACAATGAGCAGTTCTTC; cdr3_aa: CAWRSLAAYNEQFF
clone_size: .; j_call: TRBJ1-2; v_call: TRBV9; d_call: .; cdr3_nt: TGTGCCAGCAGCGTAGGTAACGGGGGACTCTATGGCTACACCTTC; cdr3_aa: CASSVGNGGLYGYTF
clone_size: .; j_call: TRBJ2-7; v_call: TRBV9; d_call: TRBD2; cdr3_nt: TGTGCCAGCAGCTCGACTAGCGGGAGTGGGTACGAGCAGTACTTC; cdr3_aa: CASSSTSGSGYEQYF
clone_size: few; j_call: TRBJ2-1; v_call: TRBV4-2; d_call: TRBD2; cdr3_nt: TGTGCCAGCAGCCAAGTCCTAGCGGAGCCTGACTCCTACAATGAGCAGTTCTTC; cdr3_aa: CASSQVLAEPDSYNEQFF
clone_size: once; j_call: TRBJ2-2; v_call: TRBV4-1; d_call: TRBD2; cdr3_nt: TGCGCCAGCAGAGGGCGGGAGGGGAACACCGGGGAGCTGTTTTTT; cdr3_aa: CASRGREGNTGELFF
clone_size: .; j_call: TRBJ2-3; v_call: TRBV7-2; d_call: .; cdr3_nt: TGTGCCAGCAGCTTAGGTGGGGCCAGCACAGATACGCAGTATTTT; cdr3_aa: CASSLGGASTDTQYF
clone_size: .; j_call: TRBJ2-7; v_call: TRBV5-1; d_call: .; cdr3_nt: TGCGCCAGCAGCTTGCAAGGGGACAACACCTACGAGCAGTACTTC; cdr3_aa: CASSLQGDNTYEQYF
clone_size: .; j_call: TRBJ2-3; v_call: TRBV29-1; d_call: .; cdr3_nt: TGCAGCGTTGAAGGAATAGTGAGGAACACCGGCACAGATACGCAGTATTTT; cdr3_aa: CSVEGIVRNTGTDTQYF
clone_size: .; j_call: TRBJ1-2; v_call: TRBV10-3; d_call: TRBD1; cdr3_nt: TGTGCCATCAGTGCGGGGGACAGGGAGAACTATGGCTACACCTTC; cdr3_aa: CAISAGDRENYGYTF
clone_size: .; j_call: TRBJ1-6; v_call: TRBV6-2/TRBV6-3; d_call: .; cdr3_nt: TGTGCCAGCAGTTACTCGGAGGTGACCTTTTCACCCCTCCACTTT; cdr3_aa: CASSYSEVTFSPLHF
clone_size: .; j_call: TRBJ1-1; v_call: TRBV19; d_call: TRBD1; cdr3_nt: TGTGCCAGTACTCACCTACGGGGACAGGGGGCACCTGAAGCTTTCTTT; cdr3_aa: CASTHLRGQGAPEAFF
clone_size: .; j_call: TRBJ1-4; v_call: TRBV6-6; d_call: TRBD1; cdr3_nt: TGTGCCAGCAGTTTGGGGACAGGCCGACGTAATGAAAAACTGTTTTTT; cdr3_aa: CASSLGTGRRNEKLFF
clone_size: .; j_call: TRBJ2-6; v_call: TRBV6-5; d_call: .; cdr3_nt: TGTGCCAGCAGTTATGTCTACGGCTCTGGGGCCAACGTCCTGACTTTC; cdr3_aa: CASSYVYGSGANVLTF
clone_size: few; j_call: TRBJ2-5; v_call: TRBV20-1; d_call: .; cdr3_nt: TGCAGTGCAGTAACTGCGGCGGCCCAGTACTTC; cdr3_aa: CSAVTAAAQYF
clone_size: .; j_call: TRBJ2-5; v_call: TRBV11-3; d_call: TRBD2; cdr3_nt: TGTGCCAGCAGCTTAGGGGTCGCGGGGGTGGAGACCCAGTACTTC; cdr3_aa: CASSLGVAGVETQYF
clone_size: .; j_call: TRBJ1-1; v_call: TRBV7-2; d_call: TRBD1; cdr3_nt: TGTGCCAGCAGCTTAGGGGGACAGGGGGATTTGAAGGCTTTCTTT; cdr3_aa: CASSLGGQGDLKAFF
clone_size: .; j_call: TRBJ2-1; v_call: TRBV4-3; d_call: TRBD1; cdr3_nt: TGCGCCAGCAGCCCTCAAAGGCAGGGGGCTTACAATGAGCAGTTCTTC; cdr3_aa: CASSPQRQGAYNEQFF
clone_size: .; j_call: TRBJ2-3; v_call: TRBV9; d_call: TRBD2; cdr3_nt: TGTGCCAGCTCCTTAGGGACTACCACAGATACGCAGTATTTT; cdr3_aa: CASSLGTTTDTQYF
clone_size: .; j_call: TRBJ2-2; v_call: TRBV6-5; d_call: .; cdr3_nt: TGTGCCAGCAGCTCTGAGGGGGGGCTATCCGGGGAGCTGTTTTTT; cdr3_aa: CASSSEGGLSGELFF